This T cell receptor (beta chain) appears in the sequencing data of a study of T-cell memory formation after mild COVID-19. TCRdb re-analysed the 5' RACE reads in MiXCR, keeping a single row per CDR3 protein. The profile shows hundreds of thousands of distinct CDR3 sequences, around 15% of them singletons. The CDR3 length is 14 residues. The material sequenced was PBMCs or a T cell subset sorted from them (not recorded which). This chain uses TRBV3-2 with TRBJ1-5; no check of the table's D call, TRBD1, against the DNA was made. TRBV3-2 is a pseudogene segment. This receptor was identified in a man aged 18-30 years who had mild COVID-19 (a few samples of this study predate the infection). Cell type and time point are not known. The CDR3, as DNA: TGTGCCAGCAGCCCCTGGACAGGGATTCAGCCCCAGCATTTT. This translates into CASSPWTGIQPQHF.